This TCR beta chain was identified during a study of OX40 agonist ivuxolimab in advanced cancers. As for the study in general: Cancers in dose escalation were hepatocellular, melanoma, renal cell and head and neck. Study conclusions and caveats: Researchers did not determine the expanded peripheral T cells' antigen specificity. With doses of 0.1 to 3.0 mg/kg, CD4+ and CD8+ blood T cells had undergone clonal expansion by week 6.

The protocol was immunoSEQ multiplex PCR, while the TCRdb copy is restricted to in-frame clones and leaves out a portion. The table has fewer than 95,000 clones, 84% seen once. Of note for this clone: No antigen is known for it.

Germline values: CDR1 ENHRY, CDR2 SYGVKD. V lost 3 bases and J 7 bases, leaving 13 bases between the germline ends. The CDR3 runs 14 residues. Baseline was the first blood sampling point, followed by cycle 4 day 1 and cycle 7 day 1. The chain couples TRBV10-3 to TRBJ2-1; no clear D. Sequencing was performed on CD4+ or CD8+ T cells sorted from blood, taken in a trial of the OX40 agonist ivuxolimab. This receptor was obtained from an adult with an advanced solid tumor such as melanoma, head and neck, liver or kidney cancer. CDR3 nucleotides: TGTGCCATCAGTGAAGCCTATAAGAAAAATGAGCAGTTCTTC. Its protein is CAISEAYKKNEQFF.